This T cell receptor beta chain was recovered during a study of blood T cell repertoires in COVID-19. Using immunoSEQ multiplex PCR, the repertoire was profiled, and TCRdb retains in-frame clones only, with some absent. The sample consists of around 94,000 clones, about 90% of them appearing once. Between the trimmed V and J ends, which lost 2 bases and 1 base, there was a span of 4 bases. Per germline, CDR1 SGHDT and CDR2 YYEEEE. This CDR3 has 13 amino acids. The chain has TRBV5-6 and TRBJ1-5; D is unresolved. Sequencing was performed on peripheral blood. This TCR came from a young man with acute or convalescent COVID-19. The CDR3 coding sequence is TGTGCCAGCAGCTTTCGGAGCAATCAGCCCCAGCATTTT. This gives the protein CASSFRSNQPQHF. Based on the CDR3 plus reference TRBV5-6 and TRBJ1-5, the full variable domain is DAGVTQSPTHLIKTRGQQVTLRCSPKSGHDTVSWYQQALGQGPQFIFQYYEEEERQRGNFPDRFSGHQFPNYSSELNVNALLLGDSALYLCASSFRSNQPQHFGDGTRLSIL.